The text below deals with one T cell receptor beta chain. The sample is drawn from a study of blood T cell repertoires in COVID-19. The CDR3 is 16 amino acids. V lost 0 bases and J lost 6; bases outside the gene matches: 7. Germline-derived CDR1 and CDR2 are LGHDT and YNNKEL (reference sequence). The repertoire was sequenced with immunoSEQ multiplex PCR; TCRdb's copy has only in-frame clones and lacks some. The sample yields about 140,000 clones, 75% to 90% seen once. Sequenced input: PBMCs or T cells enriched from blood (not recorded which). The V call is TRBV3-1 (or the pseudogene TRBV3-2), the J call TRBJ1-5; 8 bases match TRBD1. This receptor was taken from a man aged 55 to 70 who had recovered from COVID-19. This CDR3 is CASSQDRGRSPQPQHF. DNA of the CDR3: TGTGCCAGCAGCCAAGACAGGGGGCGCTCACCTCAGCCCCAGCATTTT.